A selection of T cell receptor beta chains follows, all from one sample in a study of regulatory T cells in long-lasting Graves disease. TCRdb reprocessed the multiplex PCR reads with MiXCR, giving one entry per CDR3 protein. The sample consists of roughly 410,000 distinct CDR3 sequences, approximately 15% of them appearing once. This sample was shared with a second study, whose subject was T cells in Graves' hyperthyroidism and ophthalmopathy.

The starting material was peripheral blood mononuclear cells (PBMCs), obtained at new diagnosis, from a patient treated with antithyroid drugs. The receptors here all came from a woman in her 40s with Graves disease. Both conserved end residues are part of each CDR3. Fields, in order: V gene, D gene, clone size, J gene, CDR3 DNA, CDR3 protein. D genes are given only for firm matches. Clone size, where shown, is once, few, many, or a class for clones that have expanded.

V gene: TRBV7-6; D gene: -; clone size: many; J gene: TRBJ2-3; CDR3 DNA: TGTGCCAGCAGCGAAAAGAGCGACACAGATACGCAGTATTTT; CDR3 protein: CASSEKSDTDTQYF
V gene: TRBV20-1; D gene: TRBD1; clone size: -; J gene: TRBJ1-5; CDR3 DNA: TGCAGTGCCCCCGGGACAGGGGCTTCAGGACAGCCCCAGCATTTT; CDR3 protein: CSAPGTGASGQPQHF
V gene: TRBV19; D gene: TRBD1; clone size: -; J gene: TRBJ1-5; CDR3 DNA: TGTGCCAGTAGTCCCACAGGGGCCAATCAGCCCCAGCATTTT; CDR3 protein: CASSPTGANQPQHF
V gene: TRBV12-5; D gene: -; clone size: many; J gene: TRBJ2-2; CDR3 DNA: TGTGCTAGTGGTTTGGGTGGTTCCGGGGAGCTGTTTTTT; CDR3 protein: CASGLGGSGELFF
V gene: TRBV28; D gene: TRBD2; clone size: many; J gene: TRBJ2-1; CDR3 DNA: TGTGCCAGCAGTTCACTTGGCGGGGGTTACAATGAGCAGTTCTTC; CDR3 protein: CASSSLGGGYNEQFF
V gene: TRBV7-6; D gene: TRBD2; clone size: -; J gene: TRBJ2-3; CDR3 DNA: TGTGCCAGCAGCCCCCGACTAGCGGGAGGGCCTTATCTTGCGCAGTATTTT; CDR3 protein: CASSPRLAGGPYLAQYF
V gene: TRBV5-5; D gene: TRBD2; clone size: -; J gene: TRBJ2-5; CDR3 DNA: TGTGCCAGCAGCTTGAATAGCGGGAGGGTCCAAGAGACCCAGTACTTC; CDR3 protein: CASSLNSGRVQETQYF
V gene: TRBV20-1; D gene: -; clone size: few; J gene: TRBJ1-6; CDR3 DNA: TGCAGTGCTAGTGGGGCGGTTAATTCACCCCTCCACTTT; CDR3 protein: CSASGAVNSPLHF
V gene: TRBV3-1; D gene: -; clone size: -; J gene: TRBJ1-2; CDR3 DNA: TGTGCCAGCAGCGGCCCGGGGTTGTACGGCTACACCTTC; CDR3 protein: CASSGPGLYGYTF
V gene: TRBV7-9; D gene: -; clone size: many; J gene: TRBJ2-7; CDR3 DNA: TGTGCCAGCAGCTTAAACCGGGAATCCTACGAGCAGTACTTC; CDR3 protein: CASSLNRESYEQYF
V gene: TRBV7-2; D gene: -; clone size: many; J gene: TRBJ2-7; CDR3 DNA: TGTGCCAGCAGCTTAGCGCCCTACAGCTCCTACGAGCAGTACTTC; CDR3 protein: CASSLAPYSSYEQYF
V gene: TRBV19; D gene: TRBD1; clone size: many; J gene: TRBJ1-1; CDR3 DNA: TGTGCCAGTAGTATAAGGGGGCCCGAGGAAGCTTTCTTT; CDR3 protein: CASSIRGPEEAFF
V gene: TRBV11-2; D gene: TRBD2; clone size: many; J gene: TRBJ2-1; CDR3 DNA: TGTGCCAGCAGCCTCACAGCGGGAGTGTTTGTCAATGAGCAGTTCTTC; CDR3 protein: CASSLTAGVFVNEQFF
V gene: TRBV11-2; D gene: -; clone size: many; J gene: TRBJ1-2; CDR3 DNA: TGTGCCAGCAGCTTAGATCCGGGGGCTTACTATGGCTACACCTTC; CDR3 protein: CASSLDPGAYYGYTF
V gene: TRBV24-1; D gene: -; clone size: many; J gene: TRBJ2-3; CDR3 DNA: TGTGCCACCAGTGATTTGCAAGAGTCTAGCACAGATACGCAGTATTTT; CDR3 protein: CATSDLQESSTDTQYF
V gene: TRBV9; D gene: -; clone size: many; J gene: TRBJ2-7; CDR3 DNA: TGTGCCAGCAGCGTAGGGTCCTCGGGACTTGAGCAGTACTTC; CDR3 protein: CASSVGSSGLEQYF
V gene: TRBV28; D gene: -; clone size: few; J gene: TRBJ2-5; CDR3 DNA: TGTGCCAGCAGCGGTGAGCTTAGGGAGACCCAGTACTTC; CDR3 protein: CASSGELRETQYF
V gene: TRBV7-9; D gene: -; clone size: few; J gene: TRBJ2-1; CDR3 DNA: TGTGCCAGCAGCTTGGGCCAGGCCCCTAATGAGCAGTTCTTC; CDR3 protein: CASSLGQAPNEQFF
V gene: TRBV7-9; D gene: TRBD2; clone size: many; J gene: TRBJ2-1; CDR3 DNA: TGTGCCAGCAGCTTAGGGGACTACAGTCAGTATGAGCAGTTCTTC; CDR3 protein: CASSLGDYSQYEQFF
V gene: TRBV28; D gene: -; clone size: many; J gene: TRBJ1-5; CDR3 DNA: TGTGCCAGCAGTTCATCGGACGGCTTCAATCAGCCCCAGCATTTT; CDR3 protein: CASSSSDGFNQPQHF
V gene: TRBV7-6; D gene: -; clone size: many; J gene: TRBJ1-1; CDR3 DNA: TGTGCCAGCAGCTTAGGGCCCCCGGGACACTACGAGATGAACACTGAAGCTTTCTTT; CDR3 protein: CASSLGPPGHYEMNTEAFF
V gene: TRBV19; D gene: TRBD1; clone size: few; J gene: TRBJ2-7; CDR3 DNA: TGTGCCAGTAGTATGGGACAGACTATTTACGAGCAGTACTTC; CDR3 protein: CASSMGQTIYEQYF
V gene: TRBV28; D gene: TRBD1; clone size: many; J gene: TRBJ2-1; CDR3 DNA: TGTGCCAGCAGTCCCCCAGTCGGGACAGGGTCTACCAATGAGCAGTTCTTC; CDR3 protein: CASSPPVGTGSTNEQFF
V gene: TRBV12-3/TRBV12-4; D gene: -; clone size: many; J gene: TRBJ1-2; CDR3 DNA: TGTGCCAGCAGCCTCAGGGCAGGGGCAGATGGCTACACCTTC; CDR3 protein: CASSLRAGADGYTF
V gene: TRBV13; D gene: TRBD2; clone size: -; J gene: TRBJ2-1; CDR3 DNA: TGTGCCAGCAGCCCAACCGGGACTAGCGGGAGAGGTGAGCAGTTCTTC; CDR3 protein: CASSPTGTSGRGEQFF
V gene: TRBV2; D gene: TRBD1; clone size: many; J gene: TRBJ2-3; CDR3 DNA: TGTGCCAGCAGTCACACAGGGGGCGAGGCTCTACCTAGCACAGATACGCAGTATTTT; CDR3 protein: CASSHTGGEALPSTDTQYF
V gene: TRBV28; D gene: -; clone size: -; J gene: TRBJ1-4; CDR3 DNA: TGTGCCAGCAGTTCCATCCTGGGGGCTTATGAAAAACTGTTTTTT; CDR3 protein: CASSSILGAYEKLFF
V gene: TRBV12-3/TRBV12-4; D gene: TRBD2; clone size: many; J gene: TRBJ2-1; CDR3 DNA: TGTGCCAGCAGTCCCACTAGCGGGAGGGAGAATGAGCAGTTCTTC; CDR3 protein: CASSPTSGRENEQFF
V gene: TRBV3-1; D gene: -; clone size: -; J gene: TRBJ1-2; CDR3 DNA: TGTGCCAGCAGCCAAGAGGGAGAGAGGGCTGGCTACACCTTC; CDR3 protein: CASSQEGERAGYTF
V gene: TRBV28; D gene: TRBD1; clone size: once; J gene: TRBJ1-2; CDR3 DNA: TGTGCCAGCAGGCCAGGACAGGGGGTTCATGGCTACACCTTC; CDR3 protein: CASRPGQGVHGYTF
V gene: TRBV11-2; D gene: -; clone size: -; J gene: TRBJ1-1; CDR3 DNA: TGTGCCAGCAGCTCAGGCTTTTATAGGGTTGGGAGCACTGAAGCTTTCTTT; CDR3 protein: CASSSGFYRVGSTEAFF
V gene: TRBV6-2/TRBV6-3; D gene: TRBD1; clone size: few; J gene: TRBJ1-5; CDR3 DNA: TGTGCCAGCAGTAAACAGGGACAGGGTCAGCCCCAGCATTTT; CDR3 protein: CASSKQGQGQPQHF
V gene: TRBV7-2; D gene: TRBD2; clone size: many; J gene: TRBJ2-5; CDR3 DNA: TGTGCCAGCAGCCGGACTAGCGGGGTGGTGGCCCAGTACTTC; CDR3 protein: CASSRTSGVVAQYF